The clone carrying this T cell receptor (beta chain) appeared a few times. The target antigen is unknown. This record comes from a study of T cells in Graves' hyperthyroidism and ophthalmopathy. Study conclusions and caveats: Patients with ophthalmopathy were separated from those with stable hyperthyroidism by a 13 V-J model.

The CDR3 covers 14 residues. Trimming removed 1 base from V and 7 bases from J, with 14 bases in between. The germline V gene encodes CDR1 DFQATT and CDR2 SNEGSKA (reference sequence). Amplified TCR beta CDR3 regions came from RNA transcripts. First-round RT-PCR of the TCR CDR3 relied on the HTBI primer set. TCRdb re-called the multiplex PCR reads through MiXCR, storing one row per CDR3 protein. The sample records hundreds of thousands of distinct CDR3 sequences, around 38% being singletons. V is TRBV20-1 and J is TRBJ1-5; possibly TRBD1 for D (6 bases). The sequencing input was blood. The sequence came from a man aged 18-30 years with Graves' hyperthyroidism. Written as DNA, the CDR3 is TGCAGTGCTAGAGGTACACAGGGCGGGCAGCCCCAGCATTTT. Amino acids: CSARGTQGGQPQHF.